This T cell receptor (beta chain) is drawn from a study of cytomegalovirus exposure and HLA in healthy donors. The study, taken as a whole, reports: Relative to the approximately 630-donor mean, N-insertions were reportedly fewer in an Asian-associated ancestry cluster in a later analysis. In a later analysis, specific HLA alleles were associated with around 17,000 TCR beta sequences at a 0.05 false discovery rate. Productive rates of about 90% or about 30% were seen for most TCR beta V segments in an earlier analysis.

The CDR3 sequence is 15 residues long. CDR1 is LGHNA and CDR2 is YSLEER in the germline V gene. Trimming took 8 bases from V and 0 from J; bases not matched to a gene: 6. The PCR employed 60 Vbeta primers together with 13 Jbeta primers. Some clones are missing from TCRdb's copy, which holds only in-frame ones; the method was immunoSEQ multiplex PCR. Among over 150,000 clones listed, approximately 84% were seen once. Worth noting for this clone: Its antigen is currently unknown.

This sequence originates from a girl under two years old in good health and CMV-seronegative. The V gene is TRBV4-3, the J gene TRBJ2-1; 8 bases line up with TRBD2. Sequences were obtained from PBMCs. This CDR3 is CASGAGGPSYNEQFF. CDR3 DNA: TGCGCCAGCGGGGCGGGAGGTCCCTCCTACAATGAGCAGTTCTTC.